A selection of T cell receptor beta chains follows, all from one sample in a study of technical replicates of blood from a few donors. Sequenced by immunoSEQ multiplex PCR; TCRdb stores in-frame clones only, minus some. Of 98,000 or so clones in the sample, roughly 95% are singletons; the top ten hold approximately 0.23%. Sequencing was carried out using T cells isolated from PBMCs. These receptors originate from a human donor in good health. Each CDR3 is given with its conserved first and last residue. D genes are given only for firm matches.

d_call v_call cdr3_aa
. TRBV19 CASTLGGGYTF
. TRBV29-1 CSVAGTNEKLFF
. TRBV28 CASSFRNMGAPYNEQFF
. TRBV10-1 CASIFGSPLPPLHF
. TRBV23-1 CASSQWRKGLSGNTIYF
TRBD2 TRBV5-8 CASSNGTSGSGTDTQYF
TRBD1 TRBV5-1 CASSLAGTGTDTQYF
. TRBV5-4 CASSARDNLHYEQYF
TRBD1 TRBV11-2 CASSLGPGTGGLNTEAFF
TRBD1 TRBV14 CASSHGTANSPLHF
. TRBV5-1 CASSQEVGGDEAFF
TRBD2 TRBV11-3 CASRLAGGNTDTQYF
. TRBV11-2 CASSSVRGANYGYTF
TRBD1 TRBV5-5 CASSSGTGTYNSPLHF
. TRBV7-9 CASSLSRGTGELFF
. TRBV5-1 CASSSQSTEYNEQFF
. TRBV12-5 CASGLARGDSPLHF
TRBD2 TRBV19 CASSIAGGGDTDTQYF
TRBD1 TRBV5-1 CASSLGTGGRNTEAFF
TRBD1 TRBV5-1 CASSLGLGTGAPNEKLFF
TRBD1 TRBV9 CASSKGQFLNTGELFF
. TRBV28 CASSLPLNNEQFF
TRBD2 TRBV6-5 CASSLGLAGAKNIQYF
TRBD1 TRBV10-1 CASSESGQDYEQYF
TRBD2 TRBV5-4 CASSPGTSGGAGTDTQYF
. TRBV5-1 CASSFSEAFF
. TRBV4-1 CASTTFSENNEQFF
TRBD2 TRBV7-6 CASSLLAGTNTGELFF
. TRBV28 CASRSGGGNTEAFF
. TRBV7-9 CASSFDSDGNTIYF
. TRBV6-1 CASSGLPTGFGANVLTF
. TRBV29-1 CSVGAGDQPQHF
TRBD1 TRBV7-9 CASSKTGAGEKLFF
. TRBV11-2 CASSTNSGGYTF
. TRBV19 CASSISAGGYQPQHF
. TRBV19 CASSIDLALIDEQFF
TRBD2 TRBV5-1 CASSQLTSGSQETQYF
. TRBV6-4 CASSDSAGSTDTQYF
TRBD2 TRBV7-9 CASSLTGTSGGERTDTQYF
. TRBV14 CASSRNWDSNTDTQYF
. TRBV4-1 CASSQEGTSNQPQHF